This T cell receptor beta chain was found in a study of T cell responses to AZD1222 COVID-19 vaccine (dated by TCRdb to 2020 to 2022). With regard to the full study: AZD1222 recipients given second doses at about 4 weeks or at about 12 weeks were pooled, since spike-specific TCR depth and breadth were not found to differ between the two schedules. TCR sequencing covered over 230 trial participants: 200 to 220 given two doses of AZD1222 and about 26 given two doses of MenACWY control vaccine. Trial participants were enrolled by age into subgroups of 18-55, 56-69 and 70-plus years, and around 150, 28 and 57 TCR-sequenced participants, respectively, were included in these subgroups. The paper as a whole reports these results and caveats: No day 14 peak-response samples were available, so repertoires were characterized only after the peak T cell response. The 56-69-year group was small, and its depth increase did not reach significance, likely because of low power. Reportedly, almost half of the unique spike-specific TCRs recognized epitopes lying outside the regions that are mutated in the B.1.351 and B.1.1.7 variants. Most participants were white British and females outnumbered males, and the authors suggested that clonal diversity may have been underestimated. After two AZD1222 doses, spike-specific TCR breadth and depth were significantly higher than at day 0 and than in MenACWY recipients. CD4 TCRs associated with the vaccine covered the entire spike protein, and the dominant responses were in regions 160-218 and 743-854. Conclusions about previously exposed vaccinees are limited, since just five or six AZD1222 recipients were seropositive for SARS-CoV-2 at baseline.

The time point label, read with the paper, signifies: baseline before first vaccination. Vaccinee samples came from UK trials COV001 and COV002, including a single-blind randomized controlled phase 2/3 trial of AZD1222 (ChAdOx1 nCoV-19) in healthy adults. For TCRbeta chain sequencing, PBMC samples from trial participants were taken at day 0 and at day 28 after the second dose. Taken from cysteine to phenylalanine, the CDR3 has 18 residues. Only the CDR3 part of the read is kept: 54 bases, read in frame from the first base. Trimming removed 4 bases from V and 0 bases from J, leaving 21 bases between the germline ends. From the germline V gene (reference sequence), CDR1 is LGHDT and CDR2 is YNNKEL. This clone was counted a few times. There is no known antigen for this receptor. No much larger clone exists at a distance of one base, and base qualities are not known. The CDR3 regions of human TCRbeta chains were subjected to immunosequencing. In the paper's pipeline: TCRs in the repertoires were matched against a reference library of SARS-CoV-2-specific TCRs that had been generated with the MIRA antigen-specificity platform. Breadth was defined as the fraction of unique TCRs that were SARS-CoV-2-associated. Depth was defined as the fraction of total T cells that were SARS-CoV-2-associated. Using the MIRA data, each spike-specific TCR was assigned both to the spike region to which the TCR was reactive and to a CD4 or CD8 class. Log10-transformed breadth and depth values were compared by one-way ANOVA with Sidak's multiple comparisons tests. TCRdb retrieved this table from immuneACCESS and kept in-frame rearrangements only. Not all clones are present; in checked studies, unresolved V genes account for under half, and no reason is known for the remainder. V and J calls and clone size are copied from that table; D and trimming were computed from the DNA. This sample gives 110,000 or so clones in total; about 90% of them show up just once. Roughly 5% of the sample is in the top ten clones.

The material was peripheral blood, obtained on day 0 of AZD1222 vaccination. This TCR came from an adult in good health. The sequence is built from TRBV3-1 (or the pseudogene TRBV3-2) and TRBJ1-2; TRBD1 might be the D gene, on 6 matching bases. The nucleotides read TGTGCCAGCAGCCCGAGACAGGCCGGGGGCCAAACTAACTATGGCTACACCTTC. Translated, this is CASSPRQAGGQTNYGYTF.